Listed here is a single T cell receptor (beta chain). Its antigen remains unknown. The sample comes from a study of cytomegalovirus exposure and HLA in healthy donors. In the study overall: Drawn from HLA-typed donors, some 80 million unique TCRs were held in an early data release. General study points: The authors later linked a missense DCLRE1C variant to TCR beta V- and J-gene trimming. The classifier, whose performance was assessed in both the original and validation cohorts, reportedly diagnosed cytomegalovirus status with high specificity and sensitivity. Fewer N-insertions than the 666-donor mean were reportedly shown by an Asian-associated ancestry cluster in a later analysis.

The CDR3 is made up of 13 amino acids. V dropped 7 bases and J dropped 3; count of bases not matched to a gene: 7. CDR1 and CDR2 (germline): SGHNT, YYREEE (reference sequence). The PCR used 60 Vbeta and 13 Jbeta primers. This table comes from immunoSEQ multiplex PCR, and its TCRdb copy is limited to in-frame clones, with some not included. The sample yields 150,000 to 200,000 clones, about 90% seen once. The sample consisted of PBMCs. V is TRBV5-4 and J is TRBJ2-7; 7 nucleotides line up with TRBD1. This clonotype was sampled from a girl less than two years old in good health and CMV-seronegative. The CDR3 bases are TGTGCCAGCGGGGACAGAGCCAACTACGAGCAGTACTTC. It yields the protein CASGDRANYEQYF.